Shown below are 27 T cell receptor beta chains from a single sample sequenced in a study of T cells in Graves' hyperthyroidism and ophthalmopathy. The TCR beta CDR3 regions underwent amplification using RNA transcripts as the source. HTBI primers drove first-round RT-PCR of the TCR CDR3. One entry per CDR3 protein results from TCRdb running MiXCR on the multiplex PCR reads. The data show about 600,000 distinct CDR3 sequences, approximately 15% seen once. Sequencing was done on a sample of blood. The receptors shown here come from a woman aged 18-29 years with Graves' ophthalmopathy.

The CDR3 spells CASSQDRENYGYTF. In DNA form, the CDR3 reads TGCGCCAGCAGCCAAGACAGGGAGAACTATGGCTACACCTTC. This chain joins TRBV4-1 and TRBJ1-2; possible D gene TRBD1, 5 bases. With 0 bases removed from V and 2 bases from J, the gap between germline ends came to 7 bases. Germline-derived CDR1 and CDR2 are MGHRA and YSYEKL. The CDR3 runs 14 residues.

The rearrangement joins TRBV6-1 to TRBJ1-5; D might be TRBD1 (6 bases). Germline lookup yields CDR1 MNHNS and CDR2 SASEGT. The CDR3 is 16 residues long. V was shortened by 4 bases and J by 0 bases, with 13 bases between the two germline ends. CDR3 protein: CASSGGTLYSNQPQHF. In DNA form, the CDR3 reads TGTGCCAGCAGTGGGGGGACACTATATAGCAATCAGCCCCAGCATTTT.

This clonotype has just one count. A much more abundant neighbour one base away suggests this may be a read error. This chain joins TRBV18 and TRBJ1-5; D ambiguous. The CDR3 loop spans 15 amino acids. The germline CDR1 and CDR2 sequences are KGHSH and LQKENI. Trimming took 0 bases from V and 8 from J, leaving 14 bases between them. CDR3 residues: CASSPPGTTLEPQHF. CDR3 coding DNA: TGTGCCAGCTCACCACCGGGCACCACTCTGGAGCCCCAGCATTTT.

This clonotype was seen ten or more times. The rearrangement links TRBV7-2 to TRBJ2-5, with a possible D match to TRBD2 (6 bases). V was clipped by 1 base and J by 4 bases, with 13 bases between them. In germline, CDR1 is SGHTA, CDR2 FQGNSA. This CDR3 contains 15 residues. CDR3 bases: TGTGCCAGCAGCTTAGGGGGCAGGGAGGTAGAGACCCAGTACTTC. Protein: CASSLGGREVETQYF.

Concerning this clonotype itself: This may be a read error, as it is one base from a much larger clone. The chain carries TRBV20-1 and TRBJ2-3; D gene unclear. This CDR3 spans 14 amino acids. In germline, CDR1 is DFQATT, CDR2 SNEGSKA (reference sequence). The CDR3 DNA sequence: TGCAGTGCTAGAGATGCTAGAGAGGCAGATACGCAGTGTTTT. Translated, it gives CSARDAREADTQCF.

This clonotype has a count of ten or more. The V and J genes are TRBV7-3 and TRBJ2-1; 7 nucleotides agree with TRBD2. The germline V gene has CDR1 SGHTA and CDR2 FQGTGA. The CDR3 spans 15 residues. Losses at the gene ends were 6 bases for V and 5 bases for J; bases not matched to a gene: 10. CDR3 nucleotides: TGTGCCAGCAGTGATCGGGACTACATCAACAATGAGCAGTTCTTC. It translates to CASSDRDYINNEQFF.

This clonotype turned up a few times. This chain joins TRBV5-6 and TRBJ2-1; 8 positions agree with TRBD2. The junction had 10 bases not matched to a gene; V was cut back by 4 bases and J by 10 bases. This CDR3 comprises 14 residues. Germline CDR1 is SGHDT and CDR2 is YYEEEE. The CDR3 bases are TGTGCCAGCAGCGGGACTAGTGGGATCAGGGAGCAGTTCTTC. Encoded protein: CASSGTSGIREQFF. Complete variable domain (other parts from reference TRBV5-6 and TRBJ2-1): DAGVTQSPTHLIKTRGQQVTLRCSPKSGHDTVSWYQQALGQGPQFIFQYYEEEERQRGNFPDRFSGHQFPNYSSELNVNALLLGDSALYLCASSGTSGIREQFFGPGTRLTVL.

This clonotype came up many times. The chain is built from TRBV5-1 and TRBJ2-1, with 10 bases that match TRBD2. The CDR3 runs 17 residues. CDR1 is SGHRS and CDR2 is YFSETQ in the germline V gene. Unmatched junction bases numbered 5, after V lost 2 bases and J lost 0 bases. As DNA, the CDR3 is TGCGCCAGCAGCTTCTGGACTAGCGGCAGCTCCTACAATGAGCAGTTCTTC. This gives the protein CASSFWTSGSSYNEQFF.

This clonotype was observed at least ten times. V and J are TRBV27 and TRBJ2-5, with D perhaps TRBD1 or TRBD2 (6 bases each). The CDR3 totals 13 residues. Between the trimmed V and J ends, which lost 7 bases and 1 base, there was a span of 10 bases. CDR1 and CDR2 from the germline V gene are MNHEY and SMNVEV (reference sequence). CDR3: CASIGGFQETQYF. The CDR3 bases are TGTGCCAGCATCGGGGGCTTCCAAGAGACCCAGTACTTC.

The sample holds many counts of this clonotype. This chain links TRBV5-5 with TRBJ1-5; D is uncertain. Deletions cut 7 bases from V and 3 bases from J, with 11 bases between. Germline loops: CDR1 SGHKS, CDR2 YYEKEE (reference sequence). The CDR3 runs to 13 residues. DNA of the CDR3: TGTGCCAGCCAATTGAGGGACAATCAGCCCCAGCATTTT. Translating it yields CASQLRDNQPQHF.

This clonotype came up many times. The CDR3 bases are TGTGCCAGTAGATTCCAGGGGGATGGCTACACCTTC. Encoded protein: CASRFQGDGYTF. The V gene is TRBV19, the J gene TRBJ1-2, with 7 bases matching TRBD1. J lost 6 bases, V lost 6 bases, and 4 bases had no gene match. This CDR3 comprises 12 residues. Germline V gene lookup returns CDR1 LNHDA and CDR2 SQIVND (reference sequence).

The rearrangement uses TRBV9 and TRBJ2-7, with TRBD2 identical over 8 bases. V was pared by 0 bases and J by 4 bases, with 6 bases of the junction left unmatched. The CDR3 length is 15 residues. The germline V gene encodes CDR1 SGDLS and CDR2 YYNGEE. The CDR3 spells CASSVEGGRSYEQYF. The CDR3, as DNA: TGTGCCAGCAGCGTAGAGGGCGGGAGGTCTTACGAGCAGTACTTC. The full variable domain, in which reference TRBV9 and TRBJ2-7 provide the parts outside the CDR3, is DSGVTQTPKHLITATGQRVTLRCSPRSGDLSVYWYQQSLDQGLQFLIQYYNGEERAKGNILERFSAQQFPDLHSELNLSSLELGDSALYFCASSVEGGRSYEQYFGPGTRLTVT.

The CDR3 loop is CSASEGTGGPYGYTF. In DNA, the CDR3 is TGCAGTGCTAGTGAAGGGACAGGGGGGCCCTATGGCTACACCTTC. The rearrangement joins TRBV20-1 to TRBJ1-2, with 11 bases aligning to TRBD1. This CDR3 spans 15 amino acids. With 3 bases clipped from V and 4 bases from J, the junction kept 7 bases outside the gene matches. From germline, CDR1 is DFQATT and CDR2 SNEGSKA (reference sequence).

The chain joins TRBV9 to TRBJ2-2; tentatively, D is TRBD1 (6 bases). CDR3 length: 12 amino acids. Germline V gene data show CDR1 as SGDLS and CDR2 as YYNGEE. V was clipped by 3 bases and J by 7 bases, with 7 bases between them. The CDR3 sequence: CASSETGGELFF. For the CDR3, the DNA is TGTGCCAGCAGCGAGACAGGCGGGGAGCTGTTTTTT.

In its sample, this clonotype was seen many times. The chain couples TRBV28 to TRBJ1-1, with a weak D call TRBD1 (5 bases). CDR3 length: 13 residues. In germline, CDR1 is MDHEN, CDR2 SYDVKM. With 5 bases removed from V and 10 bases from J, the gap between germline ends came to 17 bases. DNA for the CDR3: TGTGCCAGCAGTACAGGCAACATAAAAGGAGCTTTCTTT. Its translation: CASSTGNIKGAFF.

This clonotype came up once. The CDR3: CASSLGTSGRGDTQYF. As DNA, the CDR3 is TGTGCCAGCTCACTCGGGACTAGCGGGAGAGGCGATACGCAGTATTTT. The chain joins TRBV18 to TRBJ2-3, with 14 positions matching TRBD2. CDR1 and CDR2 from the germline V gene are KGHSH and LQKENI. V was pared by 4 bases and J by 6 bases, with 6 bases of the junction left unmatched. There are 16 residues in the CDR3.

This clonotype was observed a few times. V and J are TRBV18 and TRBJ1-4, with a tentative D call TRBD1 (5 bases). From germline, CDR1 is KGHSH and CDR2 LQKENI. Trimming left V 6 bases short and J 6 bases short, with 17 bases between. CDR3 size: 15 residues. CDR3 in amino acids: CASSDPGRGDEKLFF. In DNA, the CDR3 is TGTGCCAGCTCGGACCCGGGACGGGGCGATGAAAAACTGTTTTTT.

This CDR3 reads CASSPTGGFLERLFF. CDR3 DNA: TGCGCCAGCAGTCCGACAGGGGGCTTCCTAGAGCGGCTGTTTTTT. The chain joins TRBV5-1 to TRBJ2-2; the match to TRBD1 covers 10 bases. J was trimmed by 13 bases and V by 5 bases; bases with no gene match: 14. The germline gives CDR1 SGHRS, CDR2 YFSETQ. The CDR3 sequence is 15 residues long.

This clonotype occurred many times. The V and J genes are TRBV30 and TRBJ1-1; the D is unclear. V lost 0 bases, J lost 10 bases, and 21 bases lay in between. This CDR3 region has 15 residues. Germline V gene data show CDR1 as GTSNPN and CDR2 as SVGIG (reference sequence). Written as DNA, the CDR3 is TGTGCCTGGAGTGTATATCGGGGAGTGGATCGGAGAGCTTTCTTT. Protein sequence: CAWSVYRGVDRRAFF. The whole variable domain, filled in from reference TRBV30 and TRBJ1-1, reads SQTIHQWPATLVQPVGSPLSLECTVEGTSNPNLYWYRQAAGRGLQLLFYSVGIGQISSEVPQNLSASRPQDRQFILSSKKLLLSDSGFYLCAWSVYRGVDRRAFFGQGTRLTVV.

The CDR3 coding sequence is TGTGCCAGCAGCCCTTTAGCGGGAGGGCCCTCGAGATACAATGAGCAGTTCTTC. Protein: CASSPLAGGPSRYNEQFF. This chain connects TRBV11-3 to TRBJ2-1, with 11 positions matching TRBD2. V lost 5 bases, J lost 4 bases, and 13 bases stayed unmatched. The CDR3 loop spans 18 amino acids. Germline lookup yields CDR1 SGHNT and CDR2 YENEEA.

In its sample, this clonotype was seen many times. CDR3 bases: TGTGCCAGCAGTTCGGGGCAAAACAATGAGCAGTTCTTC. Residues: CASSSGQNNEQFF. The V gene is TRBV28, the J gene TRBJ2-1; D tentatively reads TRBD1 or TRBD2 (5 bases each). The CDR3 contains 13 residues. Germline CDR1 and CDR2: MDHEN and SYDVKM. V gave up 4 bases and J gave up 5 bases, with 9 bases separating them. The full variable domain, with the rest looked up from reference TRBV28 and TRBJ2-1, is DVKVTQSSRYLVKRTGEKVFLECVQDMDHENMFWYRQDPGLGLRLIYFSYDVKMKEKGDIPEGYSVSREKKERFSLILESASTNQTSMYLCASSSGQNNEQFFGPGTRLTVL.

This clonotype was observed many times. The V call is TRBV7-9, the J call TRBJ2-1; no definite D call. There are 15 residues in the CDR3. The V end lost 5 bases, the J end lost 1 base, and 12 bases lay between the germline ends. Germline assignment: CDR1 SEHNR and CDR2 FQNEAQ (reference sequence). In nucleotides, the CDR3 is TGTGCCAGCAGCCTCCCCGGACGTTCCTACAATGAGCAGTTCTTC. Its protein product is CASSLPGRSYNEQFF.

This clonotype was detected ten times or more. The chain uses TRBV6-2 or TRBV6-3 and TRBJ1-5, with a tentative D call TRBD1 (6 bases). This CDR3 is 16 amino acids long. The germline V and J ends were trimmed by 7 bases and 1 base, with 17 bases remaining between them. Germline CDR1 is MNHEY and CDR2 is SVGEGT. The CDR3 coding sequence is TGTGCCAGCACCTTGGCAAAGGGGGACAGCAATCAGCCCCAGCATTTT. Protein sequence: CASTLAKGDSNQPQHF.

This sequence joins TRBV5-1 and TRBJ2-7, with D tentatively TRBD1 or TRBD2 (5 bases each). The CDR3 has 18 residues. Germline lookup yields CDR1 SGHRS and CDR2 YFSETQ. Trimming took 4 bases from V and 1 from J, leaving 24 bases between them. The DNA for the CDR3 is TGCGCCAGCAGCCTATACCCGAACCTTCGGGACCAATCCTACGAGCAGTACTTC. Translating it yields CASSLYPNLRDQSYEQYF.

This clonotype was seen ten or more times. V gene TRBV27 combines with J gene TRBJ2-5; TRBD1 agrees at 7 bases. The CDR3 loop spans 15 amino acids. CDR1 and CDR2 from the germline V gene are MNHEY and SMNVEV (reference sequence). Unmatched junction bases numbered 9, after V lost 5 bases and J lost 3 bases. The CDR3 reads CASSEQGVAEETQYF. CDR3 DNA: TGTGCCAGCAGTGAGCAGGGGGTCGCGGAAGAGACCCAGTACTTC.

This clonotype turned up a few times. Being one base from a much bigger clone, this may be a read error. This rearrangement joins TRBV11-2 to TRBJ1-2; D not certain. Germline loops: CDR1 SGHAT, CDR2 FQNNGV. This CDR3 comprises 12 residues. V was pared by 8 bases and J by 6 bases, with 13 bases between. This CDR3 reads CASGLGVDGYTF. The CDR3 DNA reads TGTGCCAGCGGCCTCGGGGTGGATGGCTACACCTTC.

The chain is built from TRBV25-1 and TRBJ1-2; D remains unclear. The V end lost 0 bases, the J end lost 8 bases, and 10 bases lay between the germline ends. CDR1 and CDR2 from the germline V gene are MGHDK and SYGVNS. CDR3 length equals 13 residues. The chain's CDR3 is CASSEYIRIGYTF. The CDR3 DNA sequence: TGTGCCAGCAGTGAATATATACGGATCGGCTACACCTTC.